One T cell receptor (beta chain) is described in this entry. The record originates from a study of blood T cell repertoires in COVID-19. As for the study in general: T cells, B-cell-depleted T cells, or PBMCs supplied cDNA or gDNA.

In the original analysis: Estimated nucleated cell counts came from reference gene primer amplification. TCRdb's table, derived via immunoSEQ multiplex PCR, lists solely in-frame clones and lacks some. From that table come the V and J calls and clone size; the DNA was used to work out D and trimming. This repertoire shows about 54,000 clones, about nine tenths found once; its top ten account for roughly 7.6%. The germline CDR1 and CDR2 sequences are SGHTA and FQGTGA. Trimming took 5 bases from V and 5 from J; bases not matched to a gene: 9. The CDR3 length is 16 residues. This chain uses TRBV7-3 with TRBJ2-2, with TRBD1 matching 9 bases. The sample consisted of peripheral blood. This receptor was taken from a middle-aged woman with active COVID-19. In DNA, the CDR3 is TGTGCCAGCAGCACCGGCGGGACAGGGAGGACCGGGGAGCTGTTTTTT. It translates to CASSTGGTGRTGELFF.